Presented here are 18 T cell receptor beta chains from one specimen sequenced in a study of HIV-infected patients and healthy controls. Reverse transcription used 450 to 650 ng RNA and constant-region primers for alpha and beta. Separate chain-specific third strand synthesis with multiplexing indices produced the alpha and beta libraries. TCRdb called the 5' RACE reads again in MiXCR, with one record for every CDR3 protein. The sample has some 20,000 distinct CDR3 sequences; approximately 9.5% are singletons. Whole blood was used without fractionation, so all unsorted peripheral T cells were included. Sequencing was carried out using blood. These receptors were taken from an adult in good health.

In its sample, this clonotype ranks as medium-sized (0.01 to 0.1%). This CDR3 reads CAISDRTDTQYF. CDR3 DNA: TGTGCCATCAGTGATAGGACAGATACGCAGTATTTT. The gene calls are TRBV10-3 and TRBJ2-3; the D is unclear. V was clipped by 3 bases and J by 3 bases, with 4 bases between them. This CDR3 has 12 residues. Germline CDR1 and CDR2: ENHRY and SYGVKD.

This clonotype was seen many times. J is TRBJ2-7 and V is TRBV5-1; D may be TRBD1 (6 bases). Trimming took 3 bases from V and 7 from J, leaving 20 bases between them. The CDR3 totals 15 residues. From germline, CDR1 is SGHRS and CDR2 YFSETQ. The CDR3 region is CASSSPGMGAGEQYF. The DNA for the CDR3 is TGCGCCAGCAGCTCCCCGGGGATGGGGGCAGGAGAGCAGTACTTC.

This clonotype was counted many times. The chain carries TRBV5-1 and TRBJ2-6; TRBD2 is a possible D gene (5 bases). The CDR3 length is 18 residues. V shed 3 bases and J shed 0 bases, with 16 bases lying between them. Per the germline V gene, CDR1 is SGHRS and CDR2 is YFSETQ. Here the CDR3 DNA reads TGCGCCAGCAGCTACAAGGGAGCGTCCAGCTCTGGGGCCAACGTCCTGACTTTC. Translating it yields CASSYKGASSSGANVLTF. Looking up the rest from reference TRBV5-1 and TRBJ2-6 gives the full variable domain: KAGVTQTPRYLIKTRGQQVTLSCSPISGHRSVSWYQQTPGQGLQFLFEYFSETQRNKGNFPGRFSGRQFSNSRSEMNVSTLELGDSALYLCASSYKGASSSGANVLTFGAGSRLTVL.

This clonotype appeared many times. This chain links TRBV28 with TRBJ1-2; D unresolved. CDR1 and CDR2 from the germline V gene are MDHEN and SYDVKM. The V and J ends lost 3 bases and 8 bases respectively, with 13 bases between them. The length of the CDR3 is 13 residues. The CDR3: CASSFLLDGGYTF. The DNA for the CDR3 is TGTGCCAGCAGTTTCTTACTGGATGGGGGCTACACCTTC.

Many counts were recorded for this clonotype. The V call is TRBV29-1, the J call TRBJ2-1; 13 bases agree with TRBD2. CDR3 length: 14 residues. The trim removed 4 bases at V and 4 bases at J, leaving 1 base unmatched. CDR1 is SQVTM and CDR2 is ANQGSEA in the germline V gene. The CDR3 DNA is TGCAGCGTTGGGGGACTAGCGGGATACAATGAGCAGTTCTTC. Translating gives CSVGGLAGYNEQFF.

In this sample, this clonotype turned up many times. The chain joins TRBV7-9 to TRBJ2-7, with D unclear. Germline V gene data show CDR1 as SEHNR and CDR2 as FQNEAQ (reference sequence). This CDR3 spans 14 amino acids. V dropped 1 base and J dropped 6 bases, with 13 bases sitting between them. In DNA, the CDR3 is TGTGCCAGCAGCTTAGGGCACACCCCAACCGAGCAGTACTTC. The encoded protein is CASSLGHTPTEQYF.

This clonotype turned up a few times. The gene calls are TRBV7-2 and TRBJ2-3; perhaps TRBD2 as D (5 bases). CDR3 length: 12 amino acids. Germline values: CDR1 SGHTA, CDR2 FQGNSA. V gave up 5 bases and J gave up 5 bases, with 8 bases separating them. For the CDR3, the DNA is TGTGCCAGCAGCCCGGGGATAGATACGCAGTATTTT. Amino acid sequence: CASSPGIDTQYF.

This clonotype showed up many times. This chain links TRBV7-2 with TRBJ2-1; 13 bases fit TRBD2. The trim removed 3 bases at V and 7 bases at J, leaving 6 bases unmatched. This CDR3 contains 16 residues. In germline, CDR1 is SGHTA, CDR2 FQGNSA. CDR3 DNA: TGTGCCAGCAGCTTTAGGGGGACTAGCGGGACTAATGAGCAGTTCTTC. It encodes CASSFRGTSGTNEQFF.

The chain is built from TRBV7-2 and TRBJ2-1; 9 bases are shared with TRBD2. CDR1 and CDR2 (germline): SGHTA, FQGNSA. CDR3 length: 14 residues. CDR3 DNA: TGTGCAACGAGGCGGGGGGGCTGGGGTAATGAGCAGTTCTTC. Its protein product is CATRRGGWGNEQFF.

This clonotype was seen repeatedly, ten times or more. CDR3: CSARDYRVGETQYF. The CDR3 DNA follows: TGCAGTGCTAGAGATTACAGGGTCGGAGAGACCCAGTACTTC. The chain has TRBV20-1 and TRBJ2-5, with D perhaps matching TRBD1 (6 bases). This CDR3 region has 14 residues. Germline assignment: CDR1 DFQATT and CDR2 SNEGSKA (reference sequence). V lost 0 bases to trimming and J lost 4 bases, with 12 bases between them.

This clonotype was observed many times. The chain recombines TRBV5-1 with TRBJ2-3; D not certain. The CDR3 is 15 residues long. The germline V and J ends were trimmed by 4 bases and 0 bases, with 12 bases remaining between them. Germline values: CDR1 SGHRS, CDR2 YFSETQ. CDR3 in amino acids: CASSPDPTSTDTQYF. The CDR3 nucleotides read TGCGCCAGCAGCCCGGACCCCACTAGCACAGATACGCAGTATTTT.

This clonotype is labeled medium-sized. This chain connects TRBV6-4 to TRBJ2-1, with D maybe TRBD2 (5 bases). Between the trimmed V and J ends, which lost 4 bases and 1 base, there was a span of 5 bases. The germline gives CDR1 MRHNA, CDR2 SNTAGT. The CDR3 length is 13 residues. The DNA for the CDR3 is TGTGCCAGCAGTGCGGGATCCTACAATGAGCAGTTCTTC. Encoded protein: CASSAGSYNEQFF.

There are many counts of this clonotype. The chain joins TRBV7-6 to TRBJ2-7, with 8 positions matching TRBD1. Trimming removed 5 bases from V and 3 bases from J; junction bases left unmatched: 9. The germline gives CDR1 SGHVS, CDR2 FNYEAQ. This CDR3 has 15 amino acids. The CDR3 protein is CASSQSGQGRYEQYF. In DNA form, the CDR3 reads TGTGCCAGCAGCCAATCCGGACAGGGCCGCTACGAGCAGTACTTC. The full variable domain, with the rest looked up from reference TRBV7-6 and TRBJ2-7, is GAGVSQSPRYKVTKRGQDVALRCDPISGHVSLYWYRQALGQGPEFLTYFNYEAQQDKSGLPNDRFSAERPEGSISTLTIQRTEQRDSAMYRCASSQSGQGRYEQYFGPGTRLTVT.

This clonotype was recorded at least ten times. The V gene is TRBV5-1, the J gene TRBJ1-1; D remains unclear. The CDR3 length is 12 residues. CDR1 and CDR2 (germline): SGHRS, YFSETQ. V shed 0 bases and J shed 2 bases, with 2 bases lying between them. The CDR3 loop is CASSLANTEAFF. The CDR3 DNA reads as TGCGCCAGCAGCTTGGCCAACACTGAAGCTTTCTTT.

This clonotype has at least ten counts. The CDR3: CASSVRRQETQYF. In DNA form, the CDR3 reads TGTGCCAGCAGTGTGCGGCGCCAAGAGACCCAGTACTTC. This sequence joins TRBV2 and TRBJ2-5; no clear D gene. The CDR3 is 13 amino acids. The V and J ends lost 4 bases and 1 base respectively, with 7 bases between them. The germline CDR1 and CDR2 sequences are SNHLY and FYNNEI.

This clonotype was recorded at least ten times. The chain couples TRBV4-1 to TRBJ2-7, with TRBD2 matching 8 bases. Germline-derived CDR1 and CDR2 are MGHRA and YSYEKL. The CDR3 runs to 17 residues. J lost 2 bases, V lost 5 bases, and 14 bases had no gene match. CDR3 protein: CASSFGGPGGTTYEQYF. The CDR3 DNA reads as TGCGCCAGCAGCTTTGGGGGTCCGGGAGGGACCACCTACGAGCAGTACTTC.

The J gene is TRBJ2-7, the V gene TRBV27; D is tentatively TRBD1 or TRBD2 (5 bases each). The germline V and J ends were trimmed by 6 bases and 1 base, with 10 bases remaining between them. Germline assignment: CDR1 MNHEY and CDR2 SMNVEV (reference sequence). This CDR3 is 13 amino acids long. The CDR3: CASSDGGSYEQYF. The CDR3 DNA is TGTGCCAGCAGCGATGGGGGATCCTACGAGCAGTACTTC.

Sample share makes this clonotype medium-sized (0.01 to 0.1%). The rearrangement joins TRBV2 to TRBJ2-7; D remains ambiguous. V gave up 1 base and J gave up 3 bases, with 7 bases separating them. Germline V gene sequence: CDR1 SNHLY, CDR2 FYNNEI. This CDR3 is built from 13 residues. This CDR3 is CASSEVFSYEQYF. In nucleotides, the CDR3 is TGTGCCAGCAGTGAAGTGTTCAGCTACGAGCAGTACTTC.